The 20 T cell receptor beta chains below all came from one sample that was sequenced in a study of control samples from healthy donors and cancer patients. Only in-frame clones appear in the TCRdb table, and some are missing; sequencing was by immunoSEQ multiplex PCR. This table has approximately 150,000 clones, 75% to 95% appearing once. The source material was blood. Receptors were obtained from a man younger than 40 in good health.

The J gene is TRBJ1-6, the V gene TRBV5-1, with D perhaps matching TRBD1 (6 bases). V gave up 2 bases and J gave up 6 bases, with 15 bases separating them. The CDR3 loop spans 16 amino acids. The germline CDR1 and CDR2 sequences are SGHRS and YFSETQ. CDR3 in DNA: TGCGCCAGCAGCTTACAGGGCCCTGAACTTAATTCACCCCTCCACTTT. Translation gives CASSLQGPELNSPLHF.

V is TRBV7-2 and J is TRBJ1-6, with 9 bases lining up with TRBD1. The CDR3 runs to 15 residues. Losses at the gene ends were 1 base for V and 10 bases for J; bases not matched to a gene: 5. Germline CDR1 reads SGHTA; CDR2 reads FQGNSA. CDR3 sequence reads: CASSLVDRGDSPLHF. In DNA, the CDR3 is TGTGCCAGCAGCTTAGTGGACAGGGGAGACTCACCCCTCCACTTT.

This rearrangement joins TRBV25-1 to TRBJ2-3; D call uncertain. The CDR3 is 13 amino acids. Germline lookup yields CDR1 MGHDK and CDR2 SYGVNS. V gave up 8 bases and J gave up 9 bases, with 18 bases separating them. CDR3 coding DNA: TGTGCCAGCGAGACCTTAAATTTATGGACGCAGTATTTT. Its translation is CASETLNLWTQYF. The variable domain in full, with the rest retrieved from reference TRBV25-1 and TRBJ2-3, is EADIYQTPRYLVIGTGKKITLECSQTMGHDKMYWYQQDPGMELHLIHYSYGVNSTEKGDLSSESTVSRIRTEHFPLTLESARPSHTSQYLCASETLNLWTQYFGPGTRLTVL.

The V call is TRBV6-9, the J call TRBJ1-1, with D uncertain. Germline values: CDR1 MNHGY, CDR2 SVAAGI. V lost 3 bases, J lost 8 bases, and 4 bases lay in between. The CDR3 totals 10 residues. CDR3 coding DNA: TGTGCCAGCAGTTACTGGGAAGCTTTCTTT. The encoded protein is CASSYWEAFF.

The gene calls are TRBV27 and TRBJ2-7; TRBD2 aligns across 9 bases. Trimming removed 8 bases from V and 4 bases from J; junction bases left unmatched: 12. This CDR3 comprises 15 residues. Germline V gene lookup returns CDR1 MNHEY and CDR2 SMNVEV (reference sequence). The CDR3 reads CASYWGVAGVYEQYF. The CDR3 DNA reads TGTGCCAGCTACTGGGGTGTAGCGGGGGTTTACGAGCAGTACTTC.

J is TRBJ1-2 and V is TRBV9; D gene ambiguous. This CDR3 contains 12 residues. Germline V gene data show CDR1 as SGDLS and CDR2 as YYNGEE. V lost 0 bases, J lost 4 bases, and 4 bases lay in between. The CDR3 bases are TGTGCCAGCAGCGTAGAGGCCTATGGCTACACCTTC. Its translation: CASSVEAYGYTF.

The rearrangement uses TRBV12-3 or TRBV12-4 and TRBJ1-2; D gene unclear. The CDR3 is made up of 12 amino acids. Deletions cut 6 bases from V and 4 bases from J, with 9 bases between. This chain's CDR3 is CASSPSSYGYTF. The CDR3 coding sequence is TGTGCCAGCAGCCCCTCCTCCTATGGCTACACCTTC.

Written as DNA, the CDR3 is TGTGCCACCAGCCTGGACTTCACAGATACGCAGTATTTT. Encoded protein: CATSLDFTDTQYF. The chain is built from TRBV15 and TRBJ2-3; D is perhaps TRBD2 (5 bases). The CDR3 contains 13 residues. V lost 5 bases, J lost 2 bases, and 8 bases lay in between. From germline, CDR1 is LNHNV and CDR2 YYDKDF (reference sequence).

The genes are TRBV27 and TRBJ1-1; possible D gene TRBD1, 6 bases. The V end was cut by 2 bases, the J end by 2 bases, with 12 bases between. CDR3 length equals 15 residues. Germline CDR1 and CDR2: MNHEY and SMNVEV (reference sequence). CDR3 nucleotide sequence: TGTGCCAGCAGTTTAGAGCAGGGGCGCAACACTGAAGCTTTCTTT. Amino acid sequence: CASSLEQGRNTEAFF.

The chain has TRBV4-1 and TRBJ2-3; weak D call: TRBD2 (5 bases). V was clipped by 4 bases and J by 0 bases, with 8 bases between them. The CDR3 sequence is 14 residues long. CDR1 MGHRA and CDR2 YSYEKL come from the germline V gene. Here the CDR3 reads CASSRSGSTDTQYF. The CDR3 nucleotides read TGCGCCAGCAGCCGGAGCGGAAGCACAGATACGCAGTATTTT.

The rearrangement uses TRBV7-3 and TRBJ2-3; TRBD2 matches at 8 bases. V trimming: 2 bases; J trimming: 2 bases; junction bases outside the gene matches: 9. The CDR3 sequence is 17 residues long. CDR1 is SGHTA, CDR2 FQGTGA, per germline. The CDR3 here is CASSLSGRRGATDTQYF. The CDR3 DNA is TGTGCCAGCAGCTTATCGGGAAGGCGGGGGGCCACAGATACGCAGTATTTT.

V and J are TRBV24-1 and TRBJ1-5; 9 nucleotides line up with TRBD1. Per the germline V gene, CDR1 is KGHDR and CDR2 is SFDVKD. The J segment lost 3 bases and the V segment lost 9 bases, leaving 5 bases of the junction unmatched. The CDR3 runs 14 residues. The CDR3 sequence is CATGGTGFNQPQHF. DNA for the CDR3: TGTGCCACCGGCGGGACAGGGTTCAATCAGCCCCAGCATTTT.

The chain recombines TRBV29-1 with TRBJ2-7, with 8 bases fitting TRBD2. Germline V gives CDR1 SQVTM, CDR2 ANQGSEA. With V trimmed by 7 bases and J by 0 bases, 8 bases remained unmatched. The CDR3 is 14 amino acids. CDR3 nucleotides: TGCAGCGCCGCACCGGGGGGGACCTCCTACGAGCAGTACTTC. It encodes CSAAPGGTSYEQYF.

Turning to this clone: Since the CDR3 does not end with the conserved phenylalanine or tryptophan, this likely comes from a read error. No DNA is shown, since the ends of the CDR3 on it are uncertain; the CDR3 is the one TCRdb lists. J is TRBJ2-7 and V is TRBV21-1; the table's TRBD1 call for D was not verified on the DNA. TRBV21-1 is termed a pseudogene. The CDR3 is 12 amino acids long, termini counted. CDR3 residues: CASSKDLGTANR.

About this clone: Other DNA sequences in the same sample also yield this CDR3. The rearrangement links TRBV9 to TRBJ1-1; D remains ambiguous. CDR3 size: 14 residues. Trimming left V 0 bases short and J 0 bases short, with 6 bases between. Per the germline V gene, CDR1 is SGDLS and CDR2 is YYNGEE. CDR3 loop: CASSVGTMNTEAFF. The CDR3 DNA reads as TGTGCCAGCAGCGTAGGGACGATGAACACTGAAGCTTTCTTT.

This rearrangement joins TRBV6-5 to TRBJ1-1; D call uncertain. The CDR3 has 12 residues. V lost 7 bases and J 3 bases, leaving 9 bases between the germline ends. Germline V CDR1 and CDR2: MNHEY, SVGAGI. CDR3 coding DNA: TGTGCCAGCAAGGGCAGGCACACTGAAGCTTTCTTT. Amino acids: CASKGRHTEAFF.

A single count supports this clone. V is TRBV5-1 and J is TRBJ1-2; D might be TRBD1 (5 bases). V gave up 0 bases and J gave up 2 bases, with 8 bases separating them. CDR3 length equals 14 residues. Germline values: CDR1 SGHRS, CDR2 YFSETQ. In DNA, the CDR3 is TGCGCCAGCAGCTTGGAGTGGGGGAACTATGGCTACACCTTC. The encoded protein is CASSLEWGNYGYTF.

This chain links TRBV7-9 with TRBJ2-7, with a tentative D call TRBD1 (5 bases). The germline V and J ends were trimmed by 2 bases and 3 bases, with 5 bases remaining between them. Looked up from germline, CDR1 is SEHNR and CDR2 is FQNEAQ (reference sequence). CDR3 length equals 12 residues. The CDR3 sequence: CASSLQGYEQYF. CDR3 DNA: TGTGCCAGCAGCTTACAGGGCTACGAGCAGTACTTC.

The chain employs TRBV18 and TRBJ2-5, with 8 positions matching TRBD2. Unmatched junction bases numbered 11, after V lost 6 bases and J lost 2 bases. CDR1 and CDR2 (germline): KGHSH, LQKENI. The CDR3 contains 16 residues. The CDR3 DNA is TGTGCCAGCTCGCGACCGGGACTAGGTATACAAGAGACCCAGTACTTC. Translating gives CASSRPGLGIQETQYF. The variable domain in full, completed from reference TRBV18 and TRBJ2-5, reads NAGVMQNPRHLVRRRGQEARLRCSPMKGHSHVYWYRQLPEEGLKFMVYLQKENIIDESGMPKERFSAEFPKEGPSILRIQQVVRGDSAAYFCASSRPGLGIQETQYFGPGTRLLVL.

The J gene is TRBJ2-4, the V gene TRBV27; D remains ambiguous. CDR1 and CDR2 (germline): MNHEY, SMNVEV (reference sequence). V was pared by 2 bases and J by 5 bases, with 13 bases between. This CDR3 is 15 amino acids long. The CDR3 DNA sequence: TGTGCCAGCAGTTTAAATAGCAGGAGACAAAACATTCAGTACTTC. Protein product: CASSLNSRRQNIQYF.